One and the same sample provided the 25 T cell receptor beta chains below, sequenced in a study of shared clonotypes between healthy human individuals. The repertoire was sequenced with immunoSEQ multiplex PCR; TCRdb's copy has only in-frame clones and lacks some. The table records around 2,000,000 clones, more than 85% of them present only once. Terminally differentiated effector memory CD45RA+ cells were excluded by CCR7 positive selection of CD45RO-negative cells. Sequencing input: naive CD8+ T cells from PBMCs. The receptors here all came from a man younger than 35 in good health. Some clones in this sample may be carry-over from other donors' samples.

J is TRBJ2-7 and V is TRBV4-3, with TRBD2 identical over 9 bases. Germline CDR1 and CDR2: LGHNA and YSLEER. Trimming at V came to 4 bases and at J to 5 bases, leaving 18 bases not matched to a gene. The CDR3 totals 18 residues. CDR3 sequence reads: CASSPRLAEIPGSNEQYF. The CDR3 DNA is TGCGCCAGCAGCCCCAGACTAGCGGAGATTCCCGGGTCCAACGAGCAGTACTTC.

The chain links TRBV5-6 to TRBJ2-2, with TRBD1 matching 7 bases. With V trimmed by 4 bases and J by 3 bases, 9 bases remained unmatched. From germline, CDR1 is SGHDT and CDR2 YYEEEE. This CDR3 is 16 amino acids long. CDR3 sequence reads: CASSAETGPDTGELFF. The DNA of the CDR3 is TGTGCCAGCAGCGCCGAGACAGGGCCCGACACCGGGGAGCTGTTTTTT.

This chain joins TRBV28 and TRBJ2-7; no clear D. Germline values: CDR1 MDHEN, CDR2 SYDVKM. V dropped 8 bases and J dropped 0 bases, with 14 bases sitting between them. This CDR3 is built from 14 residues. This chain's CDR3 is CASAFWAASYEQYF. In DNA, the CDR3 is TGTGCCAGCGCCTTTTGGGCGGCCTCCTACGAGCAGTACTTC.

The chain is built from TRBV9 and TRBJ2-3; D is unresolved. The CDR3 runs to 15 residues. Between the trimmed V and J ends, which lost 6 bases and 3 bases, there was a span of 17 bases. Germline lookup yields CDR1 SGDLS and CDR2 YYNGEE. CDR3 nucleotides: TGTGCCAGCAACCCTCTAAAATTGGGGACAGATACGCAGTATTTT. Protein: CASNPLKLGTDTQYF. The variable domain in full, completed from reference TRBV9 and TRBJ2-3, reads DSGVTQTPKHLITATGQRVTLRCSPRSGDLSVYWYQQSLDQGLQFLIQYYNGEERAKGNILERFSAQQFPDLHSELNLSSLELGDSALYFCASNPLKLGTDTQYFGPGTRLTVL.

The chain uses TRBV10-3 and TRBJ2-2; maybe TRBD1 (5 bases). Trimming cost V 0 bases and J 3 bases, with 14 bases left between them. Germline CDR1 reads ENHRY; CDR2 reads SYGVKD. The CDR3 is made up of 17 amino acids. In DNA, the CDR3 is TGTGCCATCAGTGAGTCGTCGACAGACCATTACACCGGGGAGCTGTTTTTT. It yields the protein CAISESSTDHYTGELFF.

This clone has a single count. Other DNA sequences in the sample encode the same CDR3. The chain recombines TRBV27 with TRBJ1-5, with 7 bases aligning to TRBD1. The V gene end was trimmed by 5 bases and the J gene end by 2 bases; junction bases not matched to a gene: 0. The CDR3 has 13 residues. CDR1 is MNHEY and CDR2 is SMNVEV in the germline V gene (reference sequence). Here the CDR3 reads CASSDRGNQPQHF. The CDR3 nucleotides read TGTGCCAGCAGTGACAGGGGCAATCAGCCCCAGCATTTT.

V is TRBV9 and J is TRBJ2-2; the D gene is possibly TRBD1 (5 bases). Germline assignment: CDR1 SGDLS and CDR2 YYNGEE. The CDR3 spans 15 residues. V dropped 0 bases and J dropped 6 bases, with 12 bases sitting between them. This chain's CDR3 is CASSVVWGLAGELFF. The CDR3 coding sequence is TGTGCCAGCAGCGTAGTCTGGGGCCTTGCCGGGGAGCTGTTTTTT.

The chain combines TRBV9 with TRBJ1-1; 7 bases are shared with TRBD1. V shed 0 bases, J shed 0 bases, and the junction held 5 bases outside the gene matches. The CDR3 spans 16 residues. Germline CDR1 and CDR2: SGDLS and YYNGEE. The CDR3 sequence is CASSVEGGGMNTEAFF. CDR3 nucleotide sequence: TGTGCCAGCAGCGTAGAGGGAGGGGGCATGAACACTGAAGCTTTCTTT.

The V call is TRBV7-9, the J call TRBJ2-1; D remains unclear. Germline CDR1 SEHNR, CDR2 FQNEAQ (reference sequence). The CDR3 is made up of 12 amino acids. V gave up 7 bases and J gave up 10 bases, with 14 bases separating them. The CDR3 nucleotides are TGTGCCAGCACCTCTGAGTCGTTCGAGCAGTTCTTC. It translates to CASTSESFEQFF.

In DNA, the CDR3 is TGTGCCAGCAAGATAGGGACTAGCGGGAGGGCCTCTCCCCTTTATACGCAGTATTTT. Its protein is CASKIGTSGRASPLYTQYF. The rearrangement joins TRBV5-6 to TRBJ2-3; 16 bases are shared with TRBD2. Germline V gene sequence: CDR1 SGHDT, CDR2 YYEEEE. Unmatched junction bases numbered 17, after V lost 6 bases and J lost 7 bases. CDR3 size: 19 residues.

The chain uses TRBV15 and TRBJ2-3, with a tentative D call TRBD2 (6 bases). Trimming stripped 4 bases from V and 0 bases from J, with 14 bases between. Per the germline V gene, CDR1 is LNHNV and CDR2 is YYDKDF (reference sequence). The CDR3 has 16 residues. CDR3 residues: CATSTGGKGSTDTQYF. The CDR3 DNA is TGTGCCACCAGCACAGGCGGGAAAGGCAGCACAGATACGCAGTATTTT. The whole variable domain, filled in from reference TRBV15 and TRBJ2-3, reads DAMVIQNPRYQVTQFGKPVTLSCSQTLNHNVMYWYQQKSSQAPKLLFHYYDKDFNNEADTPDNFQSRRPNTSFCFLDIRSPGLGDTAMYLCATSTGGKGSTDTQYFGPGTRLTVL.

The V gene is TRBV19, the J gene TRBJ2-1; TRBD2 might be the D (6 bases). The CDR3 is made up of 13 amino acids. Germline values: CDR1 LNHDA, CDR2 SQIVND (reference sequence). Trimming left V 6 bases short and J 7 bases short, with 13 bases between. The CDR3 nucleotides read TGTGCCAGTAGCCCTATCGGGGGTAATGAGCAGTTCTTC. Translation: CASSPIGGNEQFF.

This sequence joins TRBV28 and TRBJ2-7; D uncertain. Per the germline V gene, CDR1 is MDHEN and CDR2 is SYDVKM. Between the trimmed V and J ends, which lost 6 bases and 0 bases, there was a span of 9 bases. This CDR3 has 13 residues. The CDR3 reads CASRSVHSYEQYF. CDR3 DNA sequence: TGTGCCAGCAGAAGTGTCCACTCCTACGAGCAGTACTTC.

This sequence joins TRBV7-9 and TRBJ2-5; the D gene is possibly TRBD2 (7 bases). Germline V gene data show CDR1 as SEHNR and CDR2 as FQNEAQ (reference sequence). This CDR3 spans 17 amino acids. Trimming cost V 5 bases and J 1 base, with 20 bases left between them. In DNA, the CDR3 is TGTGCCAGCAGCCCAGATGGGGGGGGCTGGGTCCAAGAGACCCAGTACTTC. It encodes CASSPDGGGWVQETQYF.

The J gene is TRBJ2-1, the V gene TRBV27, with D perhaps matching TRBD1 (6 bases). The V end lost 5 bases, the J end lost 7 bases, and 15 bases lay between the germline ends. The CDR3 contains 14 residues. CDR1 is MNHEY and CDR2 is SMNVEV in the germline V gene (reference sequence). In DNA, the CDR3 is TGTGCCAGCAGTCTTACCCCTAGGGGGAATGAGCAGTTCTTC. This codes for CASSLTPRGNEQFF.

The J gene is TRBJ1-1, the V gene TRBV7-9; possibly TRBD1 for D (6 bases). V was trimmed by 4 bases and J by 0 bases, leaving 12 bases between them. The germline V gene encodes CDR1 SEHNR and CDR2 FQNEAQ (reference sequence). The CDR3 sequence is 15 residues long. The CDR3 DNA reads TGTGCCAGCAGCTCCCCGACAGGCTTGAACACTGAAGCTTTCTTT. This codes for CASSSPTGLNTEAFF.

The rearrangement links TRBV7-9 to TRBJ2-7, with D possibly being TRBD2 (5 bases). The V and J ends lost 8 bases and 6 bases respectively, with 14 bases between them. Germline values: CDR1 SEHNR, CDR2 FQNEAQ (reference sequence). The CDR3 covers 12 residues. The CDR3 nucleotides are TGTGCCAGCGAGAGTGCTGCGGGCGAGCAGTACTTC. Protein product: CASESAAGEQYF. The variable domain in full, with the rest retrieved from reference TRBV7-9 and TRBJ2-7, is DTGVSQNPRHKITKRGQNVTFRCDPISEHNRLYWYRQTLGQGPEFLTYFQNEAQLEKSRLLSDRFSAERPKGSFSTLEIQRTEQGDSAMYLCASESAAGEQYFGPGTRLTVT.

The CDR3, as DNA: TGTGCCAGCAGCCCTCGCCTTCGGACAGGGGCCTCCTACGAGCAGTACTTC. Encoded protein: CASSPRLRTGASYEQYF. The J gene is TRBJ2-7, the V gene TRBV5-6, with TRBD1 matching 9 bases. The V and J ends lost 4 bases and 0 bases, in that order; junction bases with no gene match: 11. Per germline, CDR1 SGHDT and CDR2 YYEEEE. The CDR3 is 17 residues long. Based on the CDR3 plus reference TRBV5-6 and TRBJ2-7, the full variable domain is DAGVTQSPTHLIKTRGQQVTLRCSPKSGHDTVSWYQQALGQGPQFIFQYYEEEERQRGNFPDRFSGHQFPNYSSELNVNALLLGDSALYLCASSPRLRTGASYEQYFGPGTRLTVT.

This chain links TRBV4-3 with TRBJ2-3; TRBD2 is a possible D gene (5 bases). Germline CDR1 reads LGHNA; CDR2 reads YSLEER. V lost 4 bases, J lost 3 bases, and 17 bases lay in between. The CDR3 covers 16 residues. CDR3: CASSLRAGGRTDTQYF. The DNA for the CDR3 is TGCGCCAGCAGCCTCCGTGCAGGAGGACGGACAGATACGCAGTATTTT.

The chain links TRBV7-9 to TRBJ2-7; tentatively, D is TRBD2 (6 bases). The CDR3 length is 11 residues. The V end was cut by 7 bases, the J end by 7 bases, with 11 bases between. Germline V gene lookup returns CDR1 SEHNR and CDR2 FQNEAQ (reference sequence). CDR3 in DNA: TGTGCCAGCAAGGGAGGAGGTGAGCAGTACTTC. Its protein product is CASKGGGEQYF.

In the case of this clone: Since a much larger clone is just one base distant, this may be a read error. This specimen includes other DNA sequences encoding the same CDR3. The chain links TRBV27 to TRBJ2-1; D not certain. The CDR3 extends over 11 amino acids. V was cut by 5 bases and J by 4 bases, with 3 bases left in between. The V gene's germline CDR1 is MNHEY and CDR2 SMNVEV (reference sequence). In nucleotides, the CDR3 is TGTGCCAGCAGTCTTTACAATGAGCAGTTCTTC. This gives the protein CASSLYNEQFF.

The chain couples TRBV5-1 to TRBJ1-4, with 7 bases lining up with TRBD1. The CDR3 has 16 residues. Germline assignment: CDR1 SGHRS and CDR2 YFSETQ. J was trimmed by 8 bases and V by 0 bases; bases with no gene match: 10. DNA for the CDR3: TGCGCCAGCAGCTTGGAAGGCGGGGACAGCCAAGAAAAACTGTTTTTT. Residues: CASSLEGGDSQEKLFF. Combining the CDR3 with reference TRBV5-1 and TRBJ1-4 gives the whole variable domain KAGVTQTPRYLIKTRGQQVTLSCSPISGHRSVSWYQQTPGQGLQFLFEYFSETQRNKGNFPGRFSGRQFSNSRSEMNVSTLELGDSALYLCASSLEGGDSQEKLFFGSGTQLSVL.

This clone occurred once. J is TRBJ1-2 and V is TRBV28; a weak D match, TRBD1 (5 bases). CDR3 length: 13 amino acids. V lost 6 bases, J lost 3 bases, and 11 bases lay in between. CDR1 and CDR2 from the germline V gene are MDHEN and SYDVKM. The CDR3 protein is CASRTGTDYGYTF. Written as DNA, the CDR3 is TGTGCCAGCAGAACCGGGACCGACTATGGCTACACCTTC.

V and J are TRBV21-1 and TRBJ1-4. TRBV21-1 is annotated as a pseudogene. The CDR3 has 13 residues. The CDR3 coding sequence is TGTGCCAGCAGCAAAGGTAGTAATGAAAAACTGTTTTTT. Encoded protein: CASSKGSNEKLFF.

CDR3 in amino acids: CATSSQLALQETQYF. In DNA, the CDR3 is TGTGCCACCAGCAGTCAACTAGCACTCCAAGAGACCCAGTACTTC. The V gene is TRBV15, the J gene TRBJ2-5; perhaps TRBD2 as D (6 bases). In germline, CDR1 is LNHNV, CDR2 YYDKDF (reference sequence). V was pared by 3 bases and J by 1 base, with 12 bases between. The CDR3 runs 15 residues.